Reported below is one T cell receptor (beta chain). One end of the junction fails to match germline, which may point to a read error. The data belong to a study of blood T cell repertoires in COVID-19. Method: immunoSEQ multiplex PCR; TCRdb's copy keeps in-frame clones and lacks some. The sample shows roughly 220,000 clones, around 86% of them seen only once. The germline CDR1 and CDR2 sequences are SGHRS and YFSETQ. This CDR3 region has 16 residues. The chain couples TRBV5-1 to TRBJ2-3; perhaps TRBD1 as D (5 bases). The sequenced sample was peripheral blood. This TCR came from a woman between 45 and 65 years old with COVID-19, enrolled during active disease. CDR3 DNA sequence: TGCGCCAGCAGCTTGGCAATATATGACAGCAGAGATACGCAGTATTTT. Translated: CASSLAIYDSRDTQYF.